This TCR beta chain stems from a study of CD8+CD57+ T cells in acquired aplastic anemia. At the level of the study: DNA from sorted CD4+ and CD8+ cells averaged around 3.5 ug. Healthy donors gave about 10 million reads on average for CD4+ cells. Findings and limits, study-wide: No significant difference in CD8+ Simpson's diversity was found between patients and controls. Sharing between patients and controls was observed for twenty-nine CD8+ CDR3 sequences.

Concerning this clonotype itself: Its antigen remains unknown. Germline is not matched at one junction end, which may reflect a read error.

Template material for TCR beta VDJ and CDR3 profiling consisted of genomic DNA. TCRdb passed the reads through MiXCR, listing each CDR3 protein once. In the table there are 200,000 to 250,000 distinct CDR3 sequences, almost 35% of which are singletons. Germline V gene lookup returns CDR1 SGHTA and CDR2 FQGNSA. The CDR3 contains 14 residues. This rearrangement joins TRBV7-2 to TRBJ1-2; maybe TRBD1 (5 bases). Sequencing was done on a sample of sorted CD4+, CD8+, or CD8+CD57+ T cells (not recorded which) from PBMCs. The TCR comes from a human donor in good health, serving as a control. CDR3 loop: CAGSRGKGNYGYTF. The CDR3 region has the DNA TGTGCCGGCAGCCGGGGAAAGGGGAACTATGGCTACACCTTC.